The 17 T cell receptor beta chains listed next were all sequenced from one sample in a study of cytomegalovirus exposure and HLA in healthy donors. The study ran its PCR with 60 Vbeta and 13 Jbeta primers. TCRdb keeps only in-frame clones here, not all; method: immunoSEQ multiplex PCR. The sample holds about 190,000 clones, 65% to 80% seen once. Sequenced material: PBMCs. The source of these receptors is a man under 40 in good health and CMV-seropositive.

This sequence joins TRBV15 and TRBJ1-4; 8 bases line up with TRBD1. The V gene end was trimmed by 3 bases and the J gene end by 0 bases; junction bases not matched to a gene: 0. Germline V lookup: CDR1 LNHNV, CDR2 YYDKDF (reference sequence). This CDR3 region has 15 residues. For the CDR3, the DNA is TGTGCCACCAGCAGGACAGGGGCAACTAATGAAAAACTGTTTTTT. It yields the protein CATSRTGATNEKLFF.

The sample holds one count of this clone. V is TRBV5-1 and J is TRBJ2-7, with 7 bases identical to TRBD1. The CDR3 runs 15 residues. Losses at the gene ends were 4 bases for V and 1 base for J; bases not matched to a gene: 8. Per germline, CDR1 SGHRS and CDR2 YFSETQ. The CDR3 DNA sequence: TGCGCCAGCAGCAGGGGACAGCCAATTTCCTACGAGCAGTACTTC. Its protein product is CASSRGQPISYEQYF.

The chain combines TRBV5-4 with TRBJ1-2; TRBD1 matches 7 bases. Trimming removed 3 bases from V and 4 bases from J; junction bases left unmatched: 6. CDR1 SGHNT and CDR2 YYREEE come from the germline V gene (reference sequence). The CDR3 has 14 residues. CDR3: CASSSQGTGYGYTF. For the CDR3, the DNA is TGTGCCAGCAGCTCACAGGGGACGGGCTATGGCTACACCTTC.

The chain employs TRBV5-1 and TRBJ1-4, with 9 nucleotides matching TRBD1. Germline V gene data show CDR1 as SGHRS and CDR2 as YFSETQ. The V and J ends lost 7 bases and 7 bases, in that order; junction bases with no gene match: 14. The CDR3 totals 16 residues. The CDR3 region has the DNA TGCGCCAGCGCCCCCCCCGCCGGGACAGGGCCTGAAAAACTGTTTTTT. This translates into CASAPPAGTGPEKLFF.

This chain joins TRBV7-8 and TRBJ2-5; the D gene is possibly TRBD1 (5 bases). Germline V CDR1 and CDR2: SGHVS, FQNEAQ. Deletions cut 3 bases from V and 2 bases from J, with 13 bases between. This CDR3 is 15 amino acids long. The CDR3 sequence is CASSLIGAEQETQYF. CDR3 DNA sequence: TGTGCCAGCAGCTTGATTGGGGCGGAGCAAGAGACCCAGTACTTC.

The chain carries TRBV7-9 and TRBJ2-7; D remains ambiguous. V was clipped by 4 bases and J by 3 bases, with 13 bases between them. Looked up from germline, CDR1 is SEHNR and CDR2 is FQNEAQ (reference sequence). The CDR3 has 14 residues. The CDR3 nucleotides are TGTGCCAGCAGCTCGGCCATTGACATCTACGAGCAGTACTTC. Its translation: CASSSAIDIYEQYF.

This clone has only one observation. The chain joins TRBV5-4 to TRBJ2-3; possibly TRBD1 for D (5 bases). This CDR3 region has 15 residues. The germline V and J ends were trimmed by 0 bases and 4 bases, with 12 bases remaining between them. The germline V gene has CDR1 SGHNT and CDR2 YYREEE (reference sequence). CDR3 sequence (DNA): TGTGCCAGCAGCTTGGAACTCAGGGCGCCAGATACGCAGTATTTT. This encodes CASSLELRAPDTQYF. Supplemented by reference TRBV5-4 and TRBJ2-3, the full variable domain reads ETGVTQSPTHLIKTRGQQVTLRCSSQSGHNTVSWYQQALGQGPQFIFQYYREEENGRGNFPPRFSGLQFPNYSSELNVNALELDDSALYLCASSLELRAPDTQYFGPGTRLTVL.

V is TRBV21-1 and J is TRBJ2-7; the D call in the table, TRBD1, was not verified against the DNA. TRBV21-1 counts as a pseudogene. The CDR3 runs to 16 residues. The CDR3 DNA reads as TGTGCCAGCAGCCCCGGAAGGGGGAGTCGGGCCTACGAGCAGTACTTC. Translating it yields CASSPGRGSRAYEQYF.

The chain is built from TRBV13 and TRBJ1-4; D might be TRBD1 (6 bases). This CDR3 spans 15 amino acids. Germline-derived CDR1 and CDR2 are PRHDT and FYEKMQ (reference sequence). The V end was cut by 5 bases, the J end by 4 bases, with 14 bases between. The CDR3 DNA sequence: TGTGCCAGCAGCCCCATGGGCAGGGGTAATGAAAAACTGTTTTTT. Its protein is CASSPMGRGNEKLFF.

On this clone itself: This CDR3 is also generated by other DNA sequences in the sample. The V and J genes are TRBV7-9 and TRBJ2-2; a weak D match, TRBD1 (5 bases). Trimming shortened V by 6 bases and J by 0 bases, and 14 bases separated the two germline ends. The germline gives CDR1 SEHNR, CDR2 FQNEAQ (reference sequence). This CDR3 contains 16 residues. CDR3 sequence: CASSPRQLSNTGELFF. The CDR3 nucleotides are TGTGCCAGCAGTCCTCGACAGCTTTCGAACACCGGGGAGCTGTTTTTT.

The rearrangement joins TRBV2 to TRBJ2-2, with D maybe TRBD2 (6 bases). The germline CDR1 and CDR2 sequences are SNHLY and FYNNEI. The ends were cut back, 3 bases at V and 8 bases at J, with 19 bases in the middle. This CDR3 region has 16 residues. The DNA of the CDR3 is TGTGCCAGCAGTGAGCAGGTAGTACTAGCCTCGGGGGAGCTGTTTTTT. As protein: CASSEQVVLASGELFF.

The V call is TRBV7-9, the J call TRBJ1-4; tentative D call: TRBD1 (5 bases). Germline V lookup: CDR1 SEHNR, CDR2 FQNEAQ (reference sequence). The V gene lost 6 bases and the J gene lost 4 bases, with 15 bases spanning the gap. There are 15 residues in the CDR3. The CDR3 DNA follows: TGTGCCAGCAGTCCTCGGGACTCTTTTAATGAAAAACTGTTTTTT. It translates to CASSPRDSFNEKLFF.

The genes are TRBV7-6 and TRBJ2-1; the D gene is possibly TRBD2 (6 bases). Trimming pared 1 base from V and 5 bases from J, leaving 12 bases between. Germline V lookup: CDR1 SGHVS, CDR2 FNYEAQ. The CDR3 is made up of 15 amino acids. The CDR3 loop reads CASSLVPGANNEQFF. As DNA, the CDR3 is TGTGCCAGCAGCTTAGTGCCGGGAGCCAACAATGAGCAGTTCTTC.

This rearrangement joins TRBV9 to TRBJ1-3, with TRBD1 matching over 7 bases. V was pared by 4 bases and J by 0 bases, with 10 bases of the junction left unmatched. This CDR3 has 17 residues. In germline, CDR1 is SGDLS, CDR2 YYNGEE. Written as DNA, the CDR3 is TGTGCCAGCAGCCCTACGACAGGGCCTTCCTCTGGAAACACCATATATTTT. It translates to CASSPTTGPSSGNTIYF. The variable domain in full, with the rest retrieved from reference TRBV9 and TRBJ1-3, is DSGVTQTPKHLITATGQRVTLRCSPRSGDLSVYWYQQSLDQGLQFLIQYYNGEERAKGNILERFSAQQFPDLHSELNLSSLELGDSALYFCASSPTTGPSSGNTIYFGEGSWLTVV.

The chain combines TRBV5-1 with TRBJ1-4, with no clear D. This CDR3 comprises 14 residues. Germline values: CDR1 SGHRS, CDR2 YFSETQ. V was trimmed by 1 base and J by 2 bases, leaving 6 bases between them. The CDR3 sequence: CASSLLSTNEKLFF. In DNA form, the CDR3 reads TGCGCCAGCAGCTTGTTAAGCACTAATGAAAAACTGTTTTTT.

This clone was found once. This chain connects TRBV5-4 to TRBJ2-1, with D unresolved. There are 14 residues in the CDR3. Germline V gene lookup returns CDR1 SGHNT and CDR2 YYREEE (reference sequence). V shed 3 bases and J shed 0 bases, with 7 bases lying between them. CDR3 nucleotides: TGTGCCAGCAGCTGGTCAGGCTCCTACAATGAGCAGTTCTTC. Its translation is CASSWSGSYNEQFF.

The V call is TRBV6-4, the J call TRBJ1-6, with a weak D call TRBD1 (6 bases). The germline CDR1 and CDR2 sequences are MRHNA and SNTAGT. This CDR3 contains 14 residues. Trimming removed 6 bases from V and 7 bases from J, with 13 bases in between. The CDR3 sequence: CASSRDTGNSPLHF. In DNA form, the CDR3 reads TGTGCCAGCAGCCGGGACACAGGAAATTCACCCCTCCACTTT.